This is a list of T cell receptor beta chains from one sample in a study of metastatic and nonmetastatic thyroid tumors. TCRdb re-analyzed the PCR reads using MiXCR. The table has about 6,400 clones, about 16% seen once. The sample was tumor tissue. The receptor set was obtained from a male donor with papillary thyroid cancer or a benign thyroid nodule (not recorded which). Some clones in this sample may be carry-over from other donors' samples. CDR3s include the opening cysteine and the closing phenylalanine or tryptophan. Fields, in order: clone size, J gene, V gene, D gene, CDR3 protein, CDR3 DNA. The D gene is left open where the match is weak. Clone size is given for some rows only: seen once, a few or many times, or a class if the clone is expanded.

clone_size: NA
j_call: TRBJ2-3
v_call: TRBV12-3/TRBV12-4
d_call: NA
cdr3_aa: CATRALTTDTQYF
cdr3_nt: TGTGCCACCAGGGCCCTTACCACAGATACGCAGTATTTT

clone_size: NA
j_call: TRBJ2-3
v_call: TRBV6-1
d_call: NA
cdr3_aa: CASSERWDSTDTQYF
cdr3_nt: TGTGCCAGCAGTGAACGTTGGGACAGCACAGATACGCAGTATTTT

clone_size: NA
j_call: TRBJ2-5
v_call: TRBV11-2
d_call: TRBD1
cdr3_aa: CASSIRTGRQETQYF
cdr3_nt: TGTGCCAGCAGCATACGGACAGGGAGACAAGAGACCCAGTACTTC

clone_size: NA
j_call: TRBJ2-2
v_call: TRBV20-1
d_call: NA
cdr3_aa: CSARGGIIGGELFF
cdr3_nt: TGCAGTGCTAGAGGAGGGATAATTGGCGGGGAGCTGTTTTTT

clone_size: many
j_call: TRBJ2-7
v_call: TRBV4-1
d_call: TRBD2
cdr3_aa: CASSQDRQVMLAGGRSYEQYF
cdr3_nt: TGCGCCAGCAGCCAAGATCGGCAGGTGATGCTAGCGGGGGGTCGTTCCTACGAGCAGTACTTC

clone_size: NA
j_call: TRBJ2-5
v_call: TRBV6-1
d_call: NA
cdr3_aa: CASSEGRETQYF
cdr3_nt: TGTGCCAGCAGCGAGGGTCGTGAGACCCAGTACTTC

clone_size: many
j_call: TRBJ2-5
v_call: TRBV20-1
d_call: NA
cdr3_aa: CSAATVSDARTQYF
cdr3_nt: TGCAGTGCTGCGACAGTCTCTGACGCGCGGACCCAGTACTTC

clone_size: medium-sized
j_call: TRBJ1-1
v_call: TRBV12-3/TRBV12-4
d_call: NA
cdr3_aa: CASSLKVRGGDTEAFF
cdr3_nt: TGTGCCAGCAGTTTAAAAGTTCGGGGTGGGGACACTGAAGCTTTCTTT

clone_size: medium-sized
j_call: TRBJ2-2
v_call: TRBV20-1
d_call: NA
cdr3_aa: CSARLLTGGVGGELFF
cdr3_nt: TGCAGTGCTAGATTGTTGACAGGAGGAGTAGGAGGGGAGCTGTTTTTT

clone_size: medium-sized
j_call: TRBJ2-1
v_call: TRBV19
d_call: TRBD2
cdr3_aa: CASSVGTSGYNEQFF
cdr3_nt: TGTGCCAGTAGTGTCGGGACTAGCGGTTACAATGAGCAGTTCTTC

clone_size: medium-sized
j_call: TRBJ1-2
v_call: TRBV10-3
d_call: NA
cdr3_aa: CAISEPNSRVGGYTF
cdr3_nt: TGTGCCATCAGTGAGCCTAACTCACGAGTTGGTGGCTACACCTTC

clone_size: medium-sized
j_call: TRBJ2-3
v_call: TRBV5-1
d_call: NA
cdr3_aa: CASRLDANTQYF
cdr3_nt: TGCGCCAGCAGGCTCGATGCAAATACGCAGTATTTT

clone_size: medium-sized
j_call: TRBJ2-1
v_call: TRBV6-4
d_call: NA
cdr3_aa: CASSLAAGDYNEQFF
cdr3_nt: TGTGCCAGCAGTCTGGCAGCCGGGGATTACAATGAGCAGTTCTTC

clone_size: medium-sized
j_call: TRBJ2-1
v_call: TRBV5-1
d_call: TRBD1
cdr3_aa: CASSLLTGGGDEQFF
cdr3_nt: TGCGCCAGCAGCTTACTGACAGGGGGCGGGGATGAGCAGTTCTTC

clone_size: NA
j_call: TRBJ1-2
v_call: TRBV15
d_call: TRBD1
cdr3_aa: CATSRDEVGTGGFYGYTF
cdr3_nt: TGTGCCACCAGCAGAGACGAGGTCGGGACAGGGGGATTCTATGGCTACACCTTC

clone_size: medium-sized
j_call: TRBJ2-2
v_call: TRBV6-5
d_call: NA
cdr3_aa: CASSYSNPGVGELFF
cdr3_nt: TGTGCCAGCAGTTACTCGAACCCAGGGGTCGGGGAGCTGTTTTTT

clone_size: few
j_call: TRBJ2-1
v_call: TRBV6-1
d_call: TRBD2
cdr3_aa: CASSNLAGGREQFF
cdr3_nt: TGTGCCAGCAGTAATCTAGCGGGAGGGCGTGAGCAGTTCTTC

clone_size: few
j_call: TRBJ2-2
v_call: TRBV27
d_call: NA
cdr3_aa: CASSYHRTGELFF
cdr3_nt: TGTGCCAGCAGTTACCACAGGACCGGGGAGCTGTTTTTT

clone_size: medium-sized
j_call: TRBJ1-1
v_call: TRBV5-1
d_call: NA
cdr3_aa: CASSLMTGATEAFF
cdr3_nt: TGCGCCAGCAGCTTGATGACCGGGGCGACTGAAGCTTTCTTT

clone_size: few
j_call: TRBJ2-1
v_call: TRBV12-3/TRBV12-4
d_call: TRBD2
cdr3_aa: CATGTTSGDEQFF
cdr3_nt: TGTGCCACCGGGACTACCTCGGGAGATGAGCAGTTCTTC

clone_size: NA
j_call: TRBJ2-5
v_call: TRBV19
d_call: TRBD1
cdr3_aa: CASSIGGQGQETQYF
cdr3_nt: TGTGCCAGTAGTATAGGCGGACAGGGACAAGAGACCCAGTACTTC

clone_size: few
j_call: TRBJ1-2
v_call: TRBV28
d_call: TRBD1
cdr3_aa: CASSFQTGGSYGYTF
cdr3_nt: TGTGCCAGCAGTTTCCAGACAGGGGGGTCATATGGCTACACCTTC

clone_size: NA
j_call: TRBJ2-6
v_call: TRBV2
d_call: TRBD1
cdr3_aa: CASGSSGGSGASVLTF
cdr3_nt: TGTGCCAGCGGCAGTTCAGGGGGCTCTGGGGCCAGCGTCCTTACTTTC

clone_size: NA
j_call: TRBJ2-3
v_call: TRBV20-1
d_call: NA
cdr3_aa: CSARGSTDTQYF
cdr3_nt: TGCAGTGCTAGAGGGAGCACAGATACGCAGTATTTT

clone_size: many
j_call: TRBJ2-1
v_call: TRBV5-7
d_call: NA
cdr3_aa: CASSLETFGYNEQFF
cdr3_nt: TGTGCCAGCAGCTTGGAAACCTTCGGGTACAATGAGCAGTTCTTC

clone_size: NA
j_call: TRBJ2-1
v_call: TRBV27
d_call: NA
cdr3_aa: CASSSPARSHEQFF
cdr3_nt: TGTGCCAGCAGTTCGCCGGCCAGATCCCATGAGCAGTTCTTC

clone_size: medium-sized
j_call: TRBJ1-3
v_call: TRBV6-1
d_call: NA
cdr3_aa: CASNGGLLSGNTIYF
cdr3_nt: TGTGCCAGCAACGGGGGACTGCTGTCTGGAAACACCATATATTTT

clone_size: many
j_call: TRBJ1-4
v_call: TRBV20-1
d_call: NA
cdr3_aa: CSAQAGANEKLFF
cdr3_nt: TGCAGTGCCCAAGCGGGGGCTAATGAAAAACTGTTTTTT

clone_size: once
j_call: TRBJ2-7
v_call: TRBV11-2
d_call: NA
cdr3_aa: CASSLGLVPTYEQYF
cdr3_nt: TGTGCCAGCAGCTTAGGACTAGTGCCCACCTACGAGCAGTACTTC

clone_size: NA
j_call: TRBJ1-2
v_call: TRBV6-2/TRBV6-3
d_call: NA
cdr3_aa: CASGQTGYNYGYTF
cdr3_nt: TGTGCCAGCGGGCAGACAGGTTACAACTATGGCTACACCTTC

clone_size: many
j_call: TRBJ2-5
v_call: TRBV2
d_call: TRBD2
cdr3_aa: CASRDGTSGGGETQYF
cdr3_nt: TGTGCCAGCAGGGATGGGACTAGCGGGGGAGGAGAGACCCAGTACTTC

clone_size: once
j_call: TRBJ2-1
v_call: TRBV6-2/TRBV6-3
d_call: TRBD2
cdr3_aa: CASSLNAGGGGQFF
cdr3_nt: TGTGCCAGCAGTCTCAACGCCGGGGGGGGAGGGCAGTTCTTC

clone_size: medium-sized
j_call: TRBJ1-2
v_call: TRBV5-1
d_call: TRBD1
cdr3_aa: CASSLGQGGYGYTF
cdr3_nt: TGCGCCAGCAGCTTGGGACAGGGTGGCTATGGCTACACCTTC

clone_size: few
j_call: TRBJ2-5
v_call: TRBV19
d_call: TRBD1
cdr3_aa: CASKKQGAVETQYF
cdr3_nt: TGTGCCAGTAAGAAACAGGGGGCCGTCGAGACCCAGTACTTC

clone_size: many
j_call: TRBJ2-7
v_call: TRBV7-9
d_call: NA
cdr3_aa: CASSNLATFGRPGTYEQYF
cdr3_nt: TGTGCCAGCAGCAACTTGGCGACCTTTGGACGCCCCGGCACCTACGAGCAGTACTTC

clone_size: medium-sized
j_call: TRBJ2-1
v_call: TRBV15
d_call: NA
cdr3_aa: CATSRDTGGGSYNEQFF
cdr3_nt: TGTGCCACCAGCAGAGACACAGGGGGGGGCTCCTACAATGAGCAGTTCTTC

clone_size: medium-sized
j_call: TRBJ2-6
v_call: TRBV19
d_call: NA
cdr3_aa: CASTPGGPGANVLTF
cdr3_nt: TGTGCCAGTACCCCTGGGGGCCCAGGGGCCAACGTCCTGACTTTC

clone_size: few
j_call: TRBJ1-4
v_call: TRBV24-1
d_call: NA
cdr3_aa: CATSDTPRGAGEKLFF
cdr3_nt: TGTGCCACCAGTGATACACCCCGGGGAGCGGGTGAAAAACTGTTTTTT

clone_size: many
j_call: TRBJ2-3
v_call: TRBV19
d_call: NA
cdr3_aa: CASSTIQGTDTQYF
cdr3_nt: TGCGCCAGTAGTACCATACAGGGCACAGATACGCAGTATTTT

clone_size: many
j_call: TRBJ1-4
v_call: TRBV9
d_call: TRBD1
cdr3_aa: CASSVTTGTANEKLFF
cdr3_nt: TGTGCCAGCAGCGTCACTACCGGGACAGCTAATGAAAAACTGTTTTTT

clone_size: NA
j_call: TRBJ2-7
v_call: TRBV5-1
d_call: NA
cdr3_aa: CASSLITDRGGYQYF
cdr3_nt: TGCGCCAGCAGCCTGATAACTGACAGGGGAGGGTATCAGTACTTC

clone_size: medium-sized
j_call: TRBJ2-7
v_call: TRBV2
d_call: NA
cdr3_aa: CASTGLPISYEQYF
cdr3_nt: TGTGCCAGCACCGGACTACCAATCTCCTACGAGCAGTACTTC

clone_size: few
j_call: TRBJ1-5
v_call: TRBV19
d_call: NA
cdr3_aa: CASSPRGLSNQPQHF
cdr3_nt: TGTGCCAGCAGTCCCCGGGGGCTCAGCAATCAGCCCCAGCATTTT

clone_size: many
j_call: TRBJ2-3
v_call: TRBV7-2
d_call: NA
cdr3_aa: CASSPQAWRTDTQYF
cdr3_nt: TGTGCCAGCAGCCCACAGGCGTGGCGTACAGATACGCAGTATTTT

clone_size: many
j_call: TRBJ2-7
v_call: TRBV3-1
d_call: TRBD1
cdr3_aa: CASSPGQTRYEQYF
cdr3_nt: TGTGCCAGCAGCCCGGGACAGACGCGCTACGAGCAGTACTTC

clone_size: many
j_call: TRBJ1-5
v_call: TRBV4-3
d_call: NA
cdr3_aa: CASSQDLRGGNQPQHF
cdr3_nt: TGCGCCAGCAGCCAAGATTTACGGGGTGGCAATCAGCCCCAGCATTTT